The rows below give T cell receptor beta chains drawn from one sample of a study of cytomegalovirus exposure and HLA in healthy donors. The table came from immunoSEQ multiplex PCR; TCRdb's copy has only in-frame clones and leaves some out. The repertoire consists of 100,000 to 150,000 clones, with 80% occurring once and the leading ten covering about 9.2%. The sequencing sample was made of PBMCs. Receptors originate from a man between 25 and 39 years old in good health and CMV-seropositive. CDR3s include the opening cysteine and the closing phenylalanine or tryptophan. The D gene is left open where the match is weak. The size of a clone is reported for some rows only, either as once, few or many, or as a class for expanded clones.

j_call clone_size d_call v_call cdr3_aa
TRBJ1-5 . . TRBV7-8 CASSPGVANQPQHF
TRBJ1-6 . TRBD1 TRBV7-3 CASSLQSGDRHSPLHF
TRBJ1-2 . TRBD1 TRBV5-4 CASSLRGRGHGYGYTF
TRBJ1-2 . . TRBV27 CASSFKTGFYGYTF
TRBJ1-1 . . TRBV5-4 CASNRFTGSTEAFF
TRBJ1-6 . . TRBV28 CASSPQDRYSPLHF
TRBJ1-6 once TRBD1 TRBV5-1 CASSLDRGRSPLHF
TRBJ1-1 . . TRBV5-1 CASSSFQGGADTEAFF
TRBJ1-2 . TRBD1 TRBV7-8 CASSLAGTGGMGGYTF
TRBJ2-7 . TRBD1 TRBV10-1 CASSEDLGDSLPYF
TRBJ2-7 . TRBD1 TRBV4-1 CASSQDLGTAYEQYF
TRBJ1-1 once . TRBV5-1 CASSAGGDLNTEAFF
TRBJ1-1 . . TRBV6-5 CASRNLQGWNTEAFF
TRBJ2-1 . TRBD2 TRBV5-1 CASSWPTSGGLSYNEQFF
TRBJ1-1 . TRBD1 TRBV5-1 CASSLTPTGTVNTEAFF
TRBJ2-7 few TRBD1 TRBV6-5 CASSRDRSYEQYF
TRBJ1-5 . . TRBV27 CASRPFQGVQPQHF
TRBJ2-1 . TRBD2 TRBV7-8 CASSFEAGGLNEQFF
TRBJ2-2 . TRBD1 TRBV10-3 CAISESTGGNTGELFF
TRBJ1-1 . . TRBV5-1 CASSSTGGMNTEAFF
TRBJ2-7 . TRBD1 TRBV5-1 CASSSPGQGLIEQYF
TRBJ1-5 . . TRBV5-5 CASSLVAGNQPQHF
TRBJ1-2 . TRBD1 TRBV9 CASSVDRGISYTF
TRBJ2-7 . TRBD2 TRBV9 CASSVGGSGVGLEQYF
TRBJ1-2 . . TRBV5-4 CASSLPRGGAGYTF
TRBJ1-5 . . TRBV29-1 CSVKSSSNQPQHF